This T cell receptor (beta chain) was obtained from a study of blood T cell repertoires in COVID-19. Overall study context: COVID-19 samples, acute and convalescent, were from the United States, Italy and Spain. Sources were T cells, B-cell-depleted T cells, or PBMCs; the material itself was cDNA or gDNA.

The CDR3 has 16 residues. Looked up from germline, CDR1 is SEHNR and CDR2 is FQNEAQ (reference sequence). The trim removed 4 bases at V and 10 bases at J, leaving 8 bases unmatched. Methods used by the authors: Amplification of reference gene primers provided the estimated nucleated cell counts. Method: immunoSEQ multiplex PCR; TCRdb's copy keeps in-frame clones and lacks some. D and trimming were read from the DNA, whereas the V and J calls and clone size are those reported in that table. The data show over 60,000 clones, 89% seen once. This TCR was sampled from a woman aged 50 to 60 with active COVID-19. The sample was peripheral blood. The chain links TRBV7-9 to TRBJ2-1; 15 bases agree with TRBD2. CDR3 nucleotides: TGTGCCAGCAGCTCCCGGACTAGCGGGGGGGGAATGGAGCAGTTCTTC. As protein: CASSSRTSGGGMEQFF.